This TCR beta chain was identified in a study of vaccination effects on CD4 cells after COVID-19. Remarks on this clone: Its cognate antigen is unknown.

Study-wide points: Marked clonal contraction of infection- and vaccine-induced clones was seen late after vaccination.

Germline CDR1 and CDR2: SGHDT and YYEEEE. The CDR3 has 14 amino acids. With V trimmed by 3 bases and J by 4 bases, 4 bases remained unmatched. Sequenced by immunoSEQ multiplex PCR; TCRdb stores in-frame clones only, minus some. The sample lists approximately 58,000 clones; about 83% were seen once. Cultured cells yielded isolated CD4+ T cells after 10 to 11 days. The source material was CD4+ T cells from PBMCs cultured without peptide, sampled before COVID-19 vaccination. The receptor was isolated from a human donor who received a COVID-19 vaccine. The genes are TRBV5-6 and TRBJ1-2; TRBD1 matches at 9 bases. The CDR3 DNA sequence: TGTGCCAGCAGCTCTACAGGGGGCGTCTATGGCTACACCTTC. The encoded protein is CASSSTGGVYGYTF.